This T cell receptor beta chain was observed in a study of T cell repertoires in cytomegalovirus infection. Study results and caveats: The cumulative frequency of public TCR beta families distinguished individuals who carried CMV together with the relevant HLA.

To note about this clonotype: Antigen unknown.

Each CDR3 protein is one row after TCRdb ran MiXCR on the reads. The repertoire holds fewer than 400,000 distinct CDR3 sequences, with approximately 18% as singletons. Per the germline V gene, CDR1 is DFQATT and CDR2 is SNEGSKA (reference sequence). The CDR3 totals 14 residues. Unmatched junction bases numbered 7, after V lost 1 base and J lost 5 bases. This clonotype was obtained from a human donor in good health (CMV status not recorded). Some clones in this sample may be carry-over from other donors' samples. The sample taken for sequencing was PBMCs. The J gene is TRBJ2-7, the V gene TRBV20-1; 8 bases map to TRBD1. The DNA of the CDR3 is TGCAGTGCTAGAGTGGAAGACAGGGGCGACGAGCAGTACTTC. It encodes CSARVEDRGDEQYF.